Here is one T cell receptor beta chain with its context. Sequencing used immunoSEQ multiplex PCR; TCRdb keeps in-frame clones, though not all of them. The sample consists of 100,000 to 150,000 clones, about 83% of them appearing once. This sample was taken from a study of blood T cell repertoires in COVID-19. Study-wide context: Sites in the United States, Italy and Spain provided acute and convalescent COVID-19 samples. T cells, B-cell-depleted T cells, or PBMCs provided the cDNA or gDNA that served as material.

This CDR3 has 13 residues. Trimming stripped 6 bases from V and 2 bases from J, with 10 bases between. CDR1 is WSHSY, CDR2 SAAADI, per germline. Specimen: peripheral blood. This chain joins TRBV10-2 and TRBJ1-1, with D possibly matching TRBD1 (6 bases). The receptor was derived from a human donor in a cohort sampled during active COVID-19. Here the CDR3 reads CASRHRDNTEAFF. CDR3 DNA sequence: TGCGCCAGCAGGCACAGGGATAACACTGAAGCTTTCTTT.